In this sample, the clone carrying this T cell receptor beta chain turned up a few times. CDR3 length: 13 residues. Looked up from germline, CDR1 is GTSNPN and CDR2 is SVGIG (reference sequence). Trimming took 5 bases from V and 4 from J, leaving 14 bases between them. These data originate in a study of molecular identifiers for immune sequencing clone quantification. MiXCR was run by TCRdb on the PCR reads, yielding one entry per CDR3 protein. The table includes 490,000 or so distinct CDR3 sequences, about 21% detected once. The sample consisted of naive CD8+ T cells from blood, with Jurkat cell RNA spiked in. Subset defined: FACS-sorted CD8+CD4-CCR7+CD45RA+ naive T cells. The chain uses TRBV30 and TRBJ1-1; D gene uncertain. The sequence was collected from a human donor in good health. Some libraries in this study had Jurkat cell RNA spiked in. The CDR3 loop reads CAWSVTWGTEAFF. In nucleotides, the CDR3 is TGTGCCTGGTCCGTTACCTGGGGCACTGAAGCTTTCTTT.